Reported below is one T cell receptor (beta chain). No antigen is known for it. Per-base quality was not reported, and no clone a single base away is much larger than it. TCRbeta CDR3 regions were amplified from genomic DNA using the immunoSEQ Assay, a bias-controlled multiplex PCR. The study's own analysis went as follows. The number of nucleated cells in each sample was estimated from the amplification of reference gene primers within the assay. Sequence reads were collapsed and filtered to measure the absolute abundance of every unique TCRbeta CDR3 rearrangement. For each sample, productive Simpson clonality was calculated as the square root of Simpson's diversity index over productive rearrangements. The table was pulled from immuneACCESS by TCRdb, which kept in-frame rearrangements only. Such tables lose some clones; where checked, under half of the loss comes from unresolved V genes, and the rest has no known cause. V and J calls and clone size are copied from that table; D and trimming were computed from the DNA. In all, the sample holds approximately 70,000 clones, and roughly nine tenths of those were seen once. Under 15% of the sample rests with the top ten.

Based on the germline V gene (reference sequence), the CDR1 and CDR2 sequences are LGHDT and YNNKEL. Including the terminal cysteine and phenylalanine, the CDR3 comprises 13 residues. Kept here is only the CDR3 DNA, which spans 39 bases and is read in frame from base 1. Trimming accounts for 3 bases at V and 2 bases at J, while the number of junction bases matched to no gene is 0. This specimen belongs to a study of blood T cell repertoires in COVID-19 (dated by TCRdb to the early 2020s). The study in broad terms: The collaborator samples originated in the United States, Italy and Spain and spanned the acute and convalescent phases of COVID-19. The prospective study material was composed of cDNA or gDNA derived from T cells, B-cell-depleted T cells, or PBMCs. The dataset comprised deeply sampled blood TCRbeta repertoires from subjects exposed to, actively infected with, or recovered from COVID-19. The repertoires were released in a freely available public database meant as a resource for research on the immune response to SARS-CoV-2. The samples were drawn from the first 160 participants of the ongoing ImmuneRACE study and from over a thousand subjects provided by 6 global collaborators. A de-identified subject ID, COVID-19 status, age in years and sex were almost always included in the sample metadata. HLA class I and class II types, where available, came from metadata supplied by the sample provider rather than from assay-based typing. Broad study findings and their caveats: Clinical and demographic metadata were provided uncurated, with the amount varying by source and participant.

The collaborating institutions used their own protocols to collect whole blood in K2EDTA tubes. For TCRbeta analysis, collaborators shipped samples as frozen whole blood, isolated PBMCs, or DNA extracted from either of those sample types. This sequence was found in a woman aged 55-69 years with acute or convalescent COVID-19. The receptor chain draws on TRBV3-1 (or the pseudogene TRBV3-2) and TRBJ2-5, with 7 bases matching TRBD2. Sequenced: peripheral blood. The DNA sequence is given as TGTGCCAGCAGCCAGGGACTACAAGAGACCCAGTACTTC. This gives the protein CASSQGLQETQYF.